The rows below give T cell receptor beta chains drawn from one sample of a study of blood T cell repertoires in COVID-19. TCRdb keeps only in-frame clones here, not all; method: immunoSEQ multiplex PCR. The sample consists of 150,000 to 250,000 clones, around 90% of them appearing once. Sequencing input: PBMCs or T cells enriched from blood (not recorded which). These receptors were taken from a woman in her thirties who had recovered from COVID-19. CDR3s include the opening cysteine and the closing phenylalanine or tryptophan. The D gene is left open where the match is weak. Part of the rows lack a size; the others show once, few, many or a class for expanded clones.

TGTGCCAGCAGCTTAGGTCAGGACTCTTCCTACAATGAGCAGTTCTTC	CASSLGQDSSYNEQFF	NA	once	TRBJ2-1	TRBV11-3
TGTGCCAGCAGCTTAATTTCCCCGGACATATCCCTAGCCAAAAACATTCAGTACTTC	CASSLISPDISLAKNIQYF	NA	NA	TRBJ2-4	TRBV11-2
TGTGCCAGCAGCGAAGGTCCTAGCGGGAGATGGGGGACCCAGTACTTC	CASSEGPSGRWGTQYF	TRBD2	NA	TRBJ2-5	TRBV14
TGTGCCAGCAGCGATAGGACAGTAGCCAAAAACATTCAGTACTTC	CASSDRTVAKNIQYF	NA	NA	TRBJ2-4	TRBV11-1
TGTGCCAGCAGCTTAGCCCTCTCCTATGGCTACACCTTC	CASSLALSYGYTF	NA	NA	TRBJ1-2	TRBV7-9
TGTGCCAGCAGCGTAGACTACGCGAACACTGAAGCTTTCTTT	CASSVDYANTEAFF	NA	once	TRBJ1-1	TRBV9
TGTGCTAGTGGCCCGACTCCCTATAGCGGGAGGGGTTTAGGCGAGCAGTTCTTC	CASGPTPYSGRGLGEQFF	TRBD2	NA	TRBJ2-1	TRBV12-5
TGTGCCAGCAGTTTATCGGCGGGGAACACTGAAGCTTTCTTT	CASSLSAGNTEAFF	NA	NA	TRBJ1-1	TRBV27
TGTGCCAGCAGCTTAGGTAGAGGGTCGGGGAACACTGAAGCTTTCTTT	CASSLGRGSGNTEAFF	NA	NA	TRBJ1-1	TRBV13
TGTGCCATCAGTGACGTAGGGGGATCCTACAATGAGCAGTTCTTC	CAISDVGGSYNEQFF	NA	NA	TRBJ2-1	TRBV10-3
TGTGCCAGCAGCTTATCATGGGACAAAGGCACTGAAGCTTTCTTT	CASSLSWDKGTEAFF	NA	NA	TRBJ1-1	TRBV7-9
TGTGCCACCAGTGATTTCCGGGGGGAGACCCAGTACTTC	CATSDFRGETQYF	NA	NA	TRBJ2-5	TRBV24-1
TGCGCCAGCAAAGGGACTAGCAACACCGGGGAGCTGTTTTTT	CASKGTSNTGELFF	TRBD2	NA	TRBJ2-2	TRBV5-1
TGTGCCAGCAAGCCCGGGACAAGACAAGAGACCCAGTACTTC	CASKPGTRQETQYF	NA	once	TRBJ2-5	TRBV6-5
TGTGCCAGCAGTTTCGAGGCAGGGTCGGGCACCGGGGAGCTGTTTTTT	CASSFEAGSGTGELFF	NA	NA	TRBJ2-2	TRBV27
TGTGCCAGCAGCTTAACCGGGGAGCGTCGATATGGCTACACCTTC	CASSLTGERRYGYTF	NA	NA	TRBJ1-2	TRBV7-3
TGTGCCAGCAGCTCCGACGGCAGGGCTTCTATAGAAAACTATGGCTACACCTTC	CASSSDGRASIENYGYTF	NA	NA	TRBJ1-2	TRBV7-9
TGTGCCACCAGCAGAGATGGGAAGGCCAGGGGATCTGGAAACACCATATATTTT	CATSRDGKARGSGNTIYF	NA	NA	TRBJ1-3	TRBV15
TGTGCCAGCAGTTTAGCGGGAGGCATCTCCTACGAGCAGTACTTC	CASSLAGGISYEQYF	TRBD2	NA	TRBJ2-7	TRBV5-4
TGTGCCAGCAGCTTAGCAGGTGAAAAACTGTTTTTT	CASSLAGEKLFF	NA	NA	TRBJ1-4	TRBV11-2
TGCGCCAGCAGCCCCCGGGACAAGCCCTACGAGCAGTACTTC	CASSPRDKPYEQYF	NA	NA	TRBJ2-7	TRBV5-1
TGCGCCAGCAGCCAACCGTTACGGGATGAAAAACTGTTTTTT	CASSQPLRDEKLFF	NA	NA	TRBJ1-4	TRBV4-1
TGCGCCAGCAGCCAAGATTTAGTGGGCAACAATGAGCAGTTCTTC	CASSQDLVGNNEQFF	NA	NA	TRBJ2-1	TRBV4-1
TGTGCCAGCAGGGGGCGGAACTATGGCTACACCTTC	CASRGRNYGYTF	NA	NA	TRBJ1-2	TRBV12-3/TRBV12-4
TGCGCCAGCAGCTTGGGAGGATCGGAGCCCCAGCATTTT	CASSLGGSEPQHF	NA	NA	TRBJ1-5	TRBV5-1
TGTGCCAGCAGTGATCCCCGGGAACAATCAGATGGCTACACCTTC	CASSDPREQSDGYTF	NA	once	TRBJ1-2	TRBV2
TGTGCCAGCAGTGAATTAGGGGCCGGGGAGCTGTTTTTT	CASSELGAGELFF	NA	NA	TRBJ2-2	TRBV2
TGCAGTGCTAGTGGGCAGTCCAATCAGCCCCAGCATTTT	CSASGQSNQPQHF	NA	NA	TRBJ1-5	TRBV20-1
TGTGCCAGCAGTTCTCGCCGCGGCAATCAGCCCCAGCATTTT	CASSSRRGNQPQHF	NA	NA	TRBJ1-5	TRBV25-1
TGTGCCAGCAGCTTAAGGGGACCGGGACAGGGCCCCTACGAGCAGTACTTC	CASSLRGPGQGPYEQYF	TRBD1	NA	TRBJ2-7	TRBV7-3
TGTGCCAGCAAACCGGGACAGGAATATTATGGCTACACCTTC	CASKPGQEYYGYTF	TRBD1	NA	TRBJ1-2	TRBV27
TGTGCCAGCAGCCAACTAGCGGGAGTGGATGAGCAGTTCTTC	CASSQLAGVDEQFF	TRBD2	few	TRBJ2-1	TRBV3-1/TRBV3-2
TGTGCCAGCAGTTTAAGGCCCGGGAATCAGCCCCAGCATTTT	CASSLRPGNQPQHF	NA	NA	TRBJ1-5	TRBV27
TGTGCCAGCAGCCCTGATCCGGGACAGGGTGACGAGCAGTACTTC	CASSPDPGQGDEQYF	TRBD1	few	TRBJ2-7	TRBV5-4
TGTGCCTGGGAGGGGAAAAGAAATCAGCCCCAGCATTTT	CAWEGKRNQPQHF	NA	NA	TRBJ1-5	TRBV30
TGTGCCAGCAGCTCGACAAGGGAGAACTATGGCTACACCTTC	CASSSTRENYGYTF	NA	NA	TRBJ1-2	TRBV7-6
TGCGCCAGCAGCCAAGACCCCTGGGCTAGCGGGAGGCGGGGGAATGAGCAGTTCTTC	CASSQDPWASGRRGNEQFF	TRBD2	NA	TRBJ2-1	TRBV4-3
TGTGCCAGCAGTGAAGGGGCAGGGATGCTTGGCTACACCTTC	CASSEGAGMLGYTF	NA	NA	TRBJ1-2	TRBV2
TGTGCCATCAGTGATCAGACTAGCGGGGGTGCTGGGAATGAGCAGTTCTTC	CAISDQTSGGAGNEQFF	TRBD2	NA	TRBJ2-1	TRBV10-3
TGCGCCAGCAGCGGAGGACAGGGCCCAATGAACACTGAAGCTTTCTTT	CASSGGQGPMNTEAFF	TRBD1	NA	TRBJ1-1	TRBV4-1
TGTGCCAGCAGGGTACTACAGGGAAGAACTGAAGCTTTCTTT	CASRVLQGRTEAFF	NA	few	TRBJ1-1	TRBV27
TGTGCCAGCAGGCGTGCCGGGATCCAAAGGGGGAAAGGGGCTTTCTTT	CASRRAGIQRGKGAFF	NA	NA	TRBJ1-1	TRBV28
TGTGCCAGCTCACCACCTTCCGGTGTCGGCTATGGCTACACCTTC	CASSPPSGVGYGYTF	NA	few	TRBJ1-2	TRBV18
TGTGCCAGCAGTTACTCAGTCGACAGTTCCAGGGGCAATCAGCCCCAGCATTTT	CASSYSVDSSRGNQPQHF	NA	NA	TRBJ1-5	TRBV6-2/TRBV6-3
TGTGCCAGCAGCAACTACGGGACACAAGTCCAAGAGACCCAGTACTTC	CASSNYGTQVQETQYF	NA	NA	TRBJ2-5	TRBV7-2
TGTGCCAGCAGCGTAGGGGACAGGTCGCGTACAGAGCAGTACTTC	CASSVGDRSRTEQYF	TRBD1	NA	TRBJ2-7	TRBV9
TGTGCCAGCAGTTACTCGAACAGTCAGCCCCAGCATTTT	CASSYSNSQPQHF	NA	NA	TRBJ1-5	TRBV6-5
TGTGCCAGCAGTTACGGCAGGAACACTGAAGCTTTCTTT	CASSYGRNTEAFF	NA	NA	TRBJ1-1	TRBV6-5
TGTGCCAGCAGCTTGGAGGGGTCGTTCTATGGCTACACCTTC	CASSLEGSFYGYTF	NA	NA	TRBJ1-2	TRBV7-9
TGCACCAGCAGCCCTAGGAGGCGCGGGGGACTGGCCAAAAACATTCAGTACTTC	CTSSPRRRGGLAKNIQYF	NA	NA	TRBJ2-4	TRBV1
TGTGCCAGCAGCTCAGACAGGGAGTCCTACAATGAGCAGTTCTTC	CASSSDRESYNEQFF	TRBD1	NA	TRBJ2-1	TRBV7-8
TGTGCCAGCACCGGTGGGGGGGCAGACGCCAGGGAAGCTTTCTTT	CASTGGGADAREAFF	NA	NA	TRBJ1-1	TRBV7-3
TGTGCCAGCAGCCCCCAGAATAACTATGGCTACACCTTC	CASSPQNNYGYTF	NA	NA	TRBJ1-2	TRBV7-9
TGTGCCACCAGTGATTTGAAGGGGCAAGAGACCCAGTACTTC	CATSDLKGQETQYF	NA	once	TRBJ2-5	TRBV24-1
TGTGCCAGCAGCCAAGATGCGACATCTGGTGAAAACACCGGGGAGCTGTTTTTT	CASSQDATSGENTGELFF	NA	NA	TRBJ2-2	TRBV4-2
TGCGCCAGCAGCCAAGATCCAGGCTCCTACGAGCAGTACTTC	CASSQDPGSYEQYF	NA	NA	TRBJ2-7	TRBV4-3
TGTGCCAGCAGCTTATCCGGGACAGGGGTTGTCTACGAGCAGTACTTC	CASSLSGTGVVYEQYF	TRBD1	NA	TRBJ2-7	TRBV7-2
TGTGCCAGCAGACTTGAGGCTATCGCTGAAGCTTTCTTT	CASRLEAIAEAFF	NA	NA	TRBJ1-1	TRBV2
TGCAGTGCTAGTTCGGGGGGTGAGCGTGGCTACACCTTC	CSASSGGERGYTF	NA	few	TRBJ1-2	TRBV20-1
TGTGCCAGCAGCCTTGCGGGGAGCGGAGAGACCCAGTACTTC	CASSLAGSGETQYF	NA	NA	TRBJ2-5	TRBV7-3